This T cell receptor (beta chain) appears in the sequencing data of a study of OX40 agonist ivuxolimab in advanced cancers. On this clone itself: One end of the junction varies from germline; a read error may be responsible. Other nucleotide sequences in the sample specify the same CDR3.

Clones were sequenced by immunoSEQ multiplex PCR, and TCRdb holds only the in-frame ones, with some missing. The sample has around 70,000 clones, around 85% seen once; the top ten hold roughly 4%. Germline V gene sequence: CDR1 SNHLY, CDR2 FYNNEI. CDR3 length: 12 amino acids. The source of this sequence is an adult with an advanced solid tumor such as melanoma, head and neck, liver or kidney cancer. The V gene is TRBV2, the J gene TRBJ2-7; 7 bases are a match to TRBD1. The starting material was CD4+ or CD8+ T cells sorted from blood, obtained in a trial of the OX40 agonist ivuxolimab. The CDR3 DNA follows: TGTGCCAGCAGGATTAGACAGGGTTTTACGCTATTC. Its translation is CASRIRQGFTLF. Full variable domain (missing parts from reference TRBV2 and TRBJ2-7): EPEVTQTPSHQVTQMGQEVILRCVPISNHLYFYWYRQILGQKVEFLVSFYNNEISEKSEIFDDQFSVERPDGSNFTLKIRSTKLEDSAMYFCASRIRQGFTLFGPGTRLTVT.